This TCR beta chain was captured in a study of cytomegalovirus exposure and HLA in healthy donors. Study-wide background: Earlier findings included 117 million unique TCR beta sequences obtained from 150 million to 200 million T cells. Study conclusions and caveats: A later analysis reported that several of the most significant clusters appeared to be linked to common viral pathogens, among them Epstein-Barr virus. Accurate prediction of HLA-A and HLA-B alleles (for most subjects) was reportedly achieved from TCR beta sequences.

The CDR3 has 11 amino acids. V dropped 5 bases and J dropped 7 bases, with 9 bases sitting between them. Germline V gene lookup returns CDR1 LNHDA and CDR2 SQIVND (reference sequence). Comments on this clone: Its antigen is unknown.

The PCR made use of 60 Vbeta and 13 Jbeta primers. Measured with immunoSEQ multiplex PCR; TCRdb has only the in-frame clones, and not every one. The sample holds approximately 100,000 clones, 81% seen once. The TCR was taken from a man in his forties or fifties in good health and CMV-seronegative. The sequencing sample was made of PBMCs. The chain couples TRBV19 to TRBJ2-7; D call uncertain. The CDR3 reads CASSSRVEQYF. For the CDR3, the DNA is TGTGCCAGTAGTTCTCGAGTTGAGCAGTACTTC.